This TCR beta chain was captured in a study of T cells in Graves' hyperthyroidism and ophthalmopathy (dated by TCRdb to about 2019). With respect to the entire study: Peripheral blood samples were taken at the time of initial diagnosis, prior to any treatment. The 95 to 100 discovery patients were randomly split 7:3 into training and test sets. Once sampling was done, hyperthyroidism patients were given methimazole at a starting dose of 30 mg daily, whereas ophthalmopathy patients were given high-dose intravenous methylprednisolone. According to the paper, TCR Vbeta CDR3 sequencing was carried out on more than 120 peripheral blood samples, which came from more than 40 ophthalmopathy, roughly 75 hyperthyroidism and approximately 17 progressor patients. To identify TCR V-J signatures that set the groups apart, the researchers used a discovery cohort of approximately 98 patients, made up of 40 to 45 with Graves' ophthalmopathy and 55 to 65 with stable Graves' hyperthyroidism. The study also compared thyroid tissue and blood T-cell repertoires from a handful of Graves' hyperthyroidism patients. Whether ophthalmopathy could be predicted prospectively was tested in an independent validation cohort made up of about 18 hyperthyroidism patients plus 17 patients who later progressed to ophthalmopathy. Study-level results and caveats: In validation, progression to ophthalmopathy was predicted by the model with 70.59% sensitivity and roughly 76% specificity, a median of 6.5 months before onset. In cross-validation, a model built on a 13 V-J signature told ophthalmopathy apart from stable hyperthyroidism with under 90% sensitivity and around 84% specificity, and in testing the same model reached 80%/75%. Sample size was not statistically predetermined, and investigators were not blinded to group allocation. Most expanded thyroid clonotypes (frequency above 0.001) were also detected in blood, a finding suggesting that blood repertoires may reflect thyroid immune responses.

Graves' hyperthyroidism was defined as stable when no progression to ophthalmopathy occurred over 18 months of follow-up. Hyperthyroidism patients were aged 18 to 65 years and newly diagnosed, with disease duration of less than 2 months. Exclusion was applied to patients with uncontrolled infections, other autoimmune diseases, pregnancy or lactation. Diagnoses were based on clinical symptoms, serum thyroxine and TRAb, thyroid ultrasound and orbital computed tomography. Ficoll-Paque density gradient centrifugation was used to isolate PBMCs from approximately 10 ml of fresh peripheral blood. Trizol reagent was used to extract total RNA, and RNA quality was then checked on an Agilent 2100 Bioanalyzer. This clonotype was counted ten times or more. Its antigen specificity is not known. No base qualities exist here, and no much larger clone lies one base off it. The CDR3 contains 13 residues, cysteine and phenylalanine counted. Just CDR3 DNA is preserved here, 39 bases in frame from base 1. The V end loses 4 bases and the J end loses 1 base, and a stretch of 11 bases separates them. Sequences GTSNPN (CDR1) and SVGIG (CDR2) are obtained from the germline V gene (reference sequence).

The TCR beta CDR3 regions were amplified from the RNA transcripts. A first-round RT-PCR of the TCR CDR3 used the HTBI primer set with the Qiagen OneStep RT-PCR kit. Libraries were constructed in a second round of multiplex PCR, after which size selection and purification were carried out. Paired-end sequencing of the libraries was performed with 100 bp reads on an Illumina HiSeq2000. In the original analysis: SOAPnuke was used to process the raw data, throwing out any read that contained adapters or uncalled bases, had a mean Phred below 15, or lacked an exact constant-primer or identifier match. High-quality paired reads were merged with COPE v1.2.5, and unique nucleotide sequences were defined as clonotypes. MiTCR v1.1 was used to align the clonotypes against IMGT TRBV, TRBD and TRBJ reference segments. Analysis was restricted to V-J combinations with a frequency above 0.0001, which covered roughly 99% of repertoires. The TCS score was defined as F50 (clonal expansion) divided by E x V (chaos), with BLOSUM62-based TCRdist calculated between CDR3 peptides within each V-J. Welch's t-statistics and random forest reduced just over 500 V-J features to 13, which were used in a naive Bayes classifier (R e1071). The public reads were reprocessed in TCRdb via fastp at Q25 and MiXCR, keeping in-frame beta chains. Rows matching on CDR3 protein sequence are summarized as one entry with the most common DNA and genes. The V and J calls were determined by TCRdb, not by the authors. The table for this sample lists around 440,000 distinct CDR3 sequences; approximately 14% of them were counted only once. The top ten hold around 7.3% of the sample.

The clonotype was recovered from a woman aged 18-29 years with Graves' hyperthyroidism. This sequence uses TRBV30 and TRBJ2-7; the D gene is tentatively TRBD1 or TRBD2, each matching 5 bases. Sample: blood. The nucleotide sequence is TGTGCCTGGACACCGGGACCATCCTACGAGCAGTACTTC. Its amino acids are CAWTPGPSYEQYF.